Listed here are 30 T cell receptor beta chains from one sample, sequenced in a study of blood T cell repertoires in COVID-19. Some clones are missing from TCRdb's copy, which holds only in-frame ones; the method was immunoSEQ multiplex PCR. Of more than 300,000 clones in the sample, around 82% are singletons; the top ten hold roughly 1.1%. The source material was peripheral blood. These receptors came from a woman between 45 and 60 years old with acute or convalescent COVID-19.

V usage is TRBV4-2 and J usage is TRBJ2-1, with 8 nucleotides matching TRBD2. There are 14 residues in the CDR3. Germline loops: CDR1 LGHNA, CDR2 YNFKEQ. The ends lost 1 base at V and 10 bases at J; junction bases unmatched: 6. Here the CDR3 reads CASSQAGGPLEQFF. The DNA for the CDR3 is TGTGCCAGCAGCCAAGCGGGAGGGCCTCTCGAGCAGTTCTTC.

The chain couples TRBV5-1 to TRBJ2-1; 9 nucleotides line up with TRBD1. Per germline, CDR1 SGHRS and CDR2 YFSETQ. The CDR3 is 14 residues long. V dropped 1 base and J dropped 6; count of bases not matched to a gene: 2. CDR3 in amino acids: CASSLMGQGNEQFF. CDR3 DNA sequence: TGCGCCAGCAGCTTGATGGGACAGGGCAATGAGCAGTTCTTC.

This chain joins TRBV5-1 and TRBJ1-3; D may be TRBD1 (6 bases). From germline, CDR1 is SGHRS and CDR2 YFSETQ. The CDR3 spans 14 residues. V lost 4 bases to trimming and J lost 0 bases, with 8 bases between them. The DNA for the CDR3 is TGCGCCAGCAGCCAGGGGAGCTCTGGAAACACCATATATTTT. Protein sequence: CASSQGSSGNTIYF.

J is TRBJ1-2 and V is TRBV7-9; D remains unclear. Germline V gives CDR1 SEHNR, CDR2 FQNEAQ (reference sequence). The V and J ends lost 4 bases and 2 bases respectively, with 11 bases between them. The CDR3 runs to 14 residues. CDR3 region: CASSSPEGNYGYTF. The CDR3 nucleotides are TGTGCCAGCAGCTCGCCGGAGGGAAACTATGGCTACACCTTC.

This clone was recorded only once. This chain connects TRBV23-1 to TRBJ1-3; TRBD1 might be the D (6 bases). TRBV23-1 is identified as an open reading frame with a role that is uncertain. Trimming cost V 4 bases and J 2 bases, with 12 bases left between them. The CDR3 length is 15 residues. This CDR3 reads CASSPPPGAGNTIYF. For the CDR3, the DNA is TGCGCCAGCAGTCCCCCGCCAGGGGCTGGAAACACCATATATTTT.

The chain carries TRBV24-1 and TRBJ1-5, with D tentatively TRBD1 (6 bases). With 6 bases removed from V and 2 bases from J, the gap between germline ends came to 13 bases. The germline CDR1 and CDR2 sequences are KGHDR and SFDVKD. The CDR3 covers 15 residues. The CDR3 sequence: CATSPGAGGNQPQHF. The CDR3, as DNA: TGTGCCACCAGTCCCGGGGCAGGGGGCAATCAGCCCCAGCATTTT.

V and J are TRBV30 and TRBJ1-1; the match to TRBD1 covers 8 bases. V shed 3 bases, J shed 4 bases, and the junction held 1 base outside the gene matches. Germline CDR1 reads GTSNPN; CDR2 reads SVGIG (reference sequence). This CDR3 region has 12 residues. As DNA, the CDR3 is TGTGCCTGGAGCCAGGGGGCCACTGAAGCTTTCTTT. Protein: CAWSQGATEAFF.

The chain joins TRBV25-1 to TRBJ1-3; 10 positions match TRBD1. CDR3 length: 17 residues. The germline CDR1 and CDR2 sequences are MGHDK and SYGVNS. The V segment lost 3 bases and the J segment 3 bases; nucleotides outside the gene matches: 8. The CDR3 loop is CASSDRRQGAFGNTIYF. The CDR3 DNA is TGTGCCAGCAGTGACCGCCGACAGGGGGCTTTTGGAAACACCATATATTTT.

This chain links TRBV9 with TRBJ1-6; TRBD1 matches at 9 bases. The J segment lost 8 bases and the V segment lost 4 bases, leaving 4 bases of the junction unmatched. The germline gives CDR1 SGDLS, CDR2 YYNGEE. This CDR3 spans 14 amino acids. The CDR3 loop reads CASSLDRGDSPLHF. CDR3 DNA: TGTGCCAGCAGCCTCGACAGGGGGGATTCACCCCTCCACTTT.

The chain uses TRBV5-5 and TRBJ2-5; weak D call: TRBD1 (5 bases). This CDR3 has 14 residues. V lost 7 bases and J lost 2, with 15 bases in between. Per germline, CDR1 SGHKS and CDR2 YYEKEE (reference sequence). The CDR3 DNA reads TGTGCCAGCGATGGTGCAGGACATCAAGAGACCCAGTACTTC. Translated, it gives CASDGAGHQETQYF.

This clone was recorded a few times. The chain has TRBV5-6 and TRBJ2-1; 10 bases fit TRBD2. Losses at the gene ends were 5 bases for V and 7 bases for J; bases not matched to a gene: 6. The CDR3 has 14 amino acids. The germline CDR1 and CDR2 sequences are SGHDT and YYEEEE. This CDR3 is CASSKLSGGNEQFF. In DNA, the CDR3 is TGTGCCAGCAGTAAACTTAGCGGGGGGAATGAGCAGTTCTTC. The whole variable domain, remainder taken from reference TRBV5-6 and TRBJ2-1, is DAGVTQSPTHLIKTRGQQVTLRCSPKSGHDTVSWYQQALGQGPQFIFQYYEEEERQRGNFPDRFSGHQFPNYSSELNVNALLLGDSALYLCASSKLSGGNEQFFGPGTRLTVL.

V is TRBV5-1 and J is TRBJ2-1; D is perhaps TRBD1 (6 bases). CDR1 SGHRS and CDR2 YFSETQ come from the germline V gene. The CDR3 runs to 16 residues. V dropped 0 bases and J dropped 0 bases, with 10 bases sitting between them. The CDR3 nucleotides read TGCGCCAGCAGCTTGGCCGGGACAAGCTCCTACAATGAGCAGTTCTTC. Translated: CASSLAGTSSYNEQFF.

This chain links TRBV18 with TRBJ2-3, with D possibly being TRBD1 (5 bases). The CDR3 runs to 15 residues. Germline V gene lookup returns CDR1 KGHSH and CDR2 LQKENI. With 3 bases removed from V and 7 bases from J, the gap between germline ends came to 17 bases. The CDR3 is CASSPEDGPGHTQYF. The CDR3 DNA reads TGTGCCAGCTCACCCGAGGACGGCCCAGGGCATACGCAGTATTTT.

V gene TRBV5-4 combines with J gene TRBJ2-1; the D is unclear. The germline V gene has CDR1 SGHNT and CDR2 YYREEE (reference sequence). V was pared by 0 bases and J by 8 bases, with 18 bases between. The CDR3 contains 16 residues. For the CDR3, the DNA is TGTGCCAGCAGCTTGGGTAGTGGAACTGGAGTACATGAGCAGTTCTTC. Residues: CASSLGSGTGVHEQFF.

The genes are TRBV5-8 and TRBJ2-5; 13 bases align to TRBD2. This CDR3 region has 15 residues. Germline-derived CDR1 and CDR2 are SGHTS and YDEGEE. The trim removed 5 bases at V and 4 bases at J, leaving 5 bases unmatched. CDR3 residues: CASSRLAGGGETQYF. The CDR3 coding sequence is TGTGCCAGCAGTCGACTAGCGGGGGGTGGAGAGACCCAGTACTTC.

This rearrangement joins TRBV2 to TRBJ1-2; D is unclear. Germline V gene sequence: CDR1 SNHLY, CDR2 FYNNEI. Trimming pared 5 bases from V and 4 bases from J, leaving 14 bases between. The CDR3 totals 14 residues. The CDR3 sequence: CASSLRGGIYGYTF. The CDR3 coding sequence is TGTGCCAGCAGTCTTCGCGGAGGGATCTATGGCTACACCTTC. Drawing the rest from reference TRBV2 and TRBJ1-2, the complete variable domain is EPEVTQTPSHQVTQMGQEVILRCVPISNHLYFYWYRQILGQKVEFLVSFYNNEISEKSEIFDDQFSVERPDGSNFTLKIRSTKLEDSAMYFCASSLRGGIYGYTFGSGTRLTVV.

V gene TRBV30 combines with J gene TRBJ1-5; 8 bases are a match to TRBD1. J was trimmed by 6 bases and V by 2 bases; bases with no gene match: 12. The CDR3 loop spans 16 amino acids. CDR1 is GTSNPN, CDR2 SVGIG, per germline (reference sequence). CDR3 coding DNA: TGTGCCTGGAGTCCGCACTCAACCAGGGGGCCTCAGCCCCAGCATTTT. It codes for CAWSPHSTRGPQPQHF.

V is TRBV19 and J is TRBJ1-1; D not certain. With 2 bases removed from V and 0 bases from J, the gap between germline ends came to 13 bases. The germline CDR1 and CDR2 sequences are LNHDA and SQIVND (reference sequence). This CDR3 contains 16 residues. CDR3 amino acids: CASSILGPTMNTEAFF. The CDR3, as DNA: TGTGCCAGTAGTATACTTGGGCCGACTATGAACACTGAAGCTTTCTTT.

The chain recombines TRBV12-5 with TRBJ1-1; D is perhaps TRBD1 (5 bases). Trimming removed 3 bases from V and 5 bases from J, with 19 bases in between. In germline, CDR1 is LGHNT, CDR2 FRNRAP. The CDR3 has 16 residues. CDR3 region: CASGFKAGLSDTEAFF. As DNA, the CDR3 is TGTGCTAGTGGTTTTAAGGCAGGGCTATCCGATACTGAAGCTTTCTTT.

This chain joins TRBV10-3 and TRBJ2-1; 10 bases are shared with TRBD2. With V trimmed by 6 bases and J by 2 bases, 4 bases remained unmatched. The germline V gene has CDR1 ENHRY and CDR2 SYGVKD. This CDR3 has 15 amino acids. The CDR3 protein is CAIRDTSGTYNEQFF. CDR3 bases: TGTGCCATCAGGGATACTAGCGGGACCTACAATGAGCAGTTCTTC.

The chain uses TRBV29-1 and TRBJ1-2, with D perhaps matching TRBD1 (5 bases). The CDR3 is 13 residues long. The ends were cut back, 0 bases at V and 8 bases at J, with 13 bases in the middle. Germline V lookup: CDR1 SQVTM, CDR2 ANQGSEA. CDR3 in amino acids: CSVEEFRPGGYTF. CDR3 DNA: TGCAGCGTTGAAGAATTTCGCCCAGGGGGCTACACCTTC. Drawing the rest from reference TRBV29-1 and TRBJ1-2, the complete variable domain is SAVISQKPSRDICQRGTSLTIQCQVDSQVTMMFWYRQQPGQSLTLIATANQGSEATYESGFVIDKFPISRPNLTFSTLTVSNMSPEDSSIYLCSVEEFRPGGYTFGSGTRLTVV.

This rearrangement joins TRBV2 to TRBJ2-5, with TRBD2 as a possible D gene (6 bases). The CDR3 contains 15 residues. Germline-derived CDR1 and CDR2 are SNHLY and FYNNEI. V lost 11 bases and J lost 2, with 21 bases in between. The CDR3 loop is CAGTRSAGLQETQYF. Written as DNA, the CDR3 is TGTGCCGGAACACGTTCGGCGGGACTGCAAGAGACCCAGTACTTC.

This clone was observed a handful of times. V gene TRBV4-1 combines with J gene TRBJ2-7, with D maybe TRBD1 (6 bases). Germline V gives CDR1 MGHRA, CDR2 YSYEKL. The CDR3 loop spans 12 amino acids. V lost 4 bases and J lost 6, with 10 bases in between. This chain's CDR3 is CASSPSRGEQYF. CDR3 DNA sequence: TGCGCCAGCAGCCCCTCCAGGGGCGAGCAGTACTTC.

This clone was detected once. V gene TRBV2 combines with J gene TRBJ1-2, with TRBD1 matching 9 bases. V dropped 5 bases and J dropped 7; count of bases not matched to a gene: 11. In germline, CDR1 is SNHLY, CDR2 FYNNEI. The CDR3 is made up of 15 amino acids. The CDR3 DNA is TGTGCCAGCAGTATGATAGACCGACAGGGGGGTGGCTACACCTTC. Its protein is CASSMIDRQGGGYTF.

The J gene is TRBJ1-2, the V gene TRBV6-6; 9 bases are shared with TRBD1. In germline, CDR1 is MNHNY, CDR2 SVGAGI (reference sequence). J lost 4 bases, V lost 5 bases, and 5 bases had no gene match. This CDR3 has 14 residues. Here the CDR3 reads CASSVDRGGYGYTF. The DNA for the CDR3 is TGTGCCAGCAGTGTGGACAGGGGTGGCTATGGCTACACCTTC.

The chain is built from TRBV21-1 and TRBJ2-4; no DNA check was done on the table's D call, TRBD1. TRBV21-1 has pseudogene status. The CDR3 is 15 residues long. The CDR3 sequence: CASSNRDRVFGIQYF. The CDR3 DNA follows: TGTGCCAGCAGCAACCGGGACAGGGTTTTTGGCATTCAGTACTTC.

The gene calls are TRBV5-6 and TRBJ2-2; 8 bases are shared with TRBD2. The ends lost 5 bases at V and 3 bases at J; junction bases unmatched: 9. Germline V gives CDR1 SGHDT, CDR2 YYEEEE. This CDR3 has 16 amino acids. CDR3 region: CASSQVLAVYTGELFF. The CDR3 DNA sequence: TGTGCCAGCAGTCAGGTACTAGCGGTATACACCGGGGAGCTGTTTTTT.

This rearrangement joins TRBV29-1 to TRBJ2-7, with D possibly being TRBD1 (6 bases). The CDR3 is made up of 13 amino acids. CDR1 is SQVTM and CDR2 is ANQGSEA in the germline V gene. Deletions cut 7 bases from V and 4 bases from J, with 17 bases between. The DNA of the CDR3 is TGCAGCGGATACGACAGGACGAGGTACGAGCAGTACTTC. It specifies CSGYDRTRYEQYF.

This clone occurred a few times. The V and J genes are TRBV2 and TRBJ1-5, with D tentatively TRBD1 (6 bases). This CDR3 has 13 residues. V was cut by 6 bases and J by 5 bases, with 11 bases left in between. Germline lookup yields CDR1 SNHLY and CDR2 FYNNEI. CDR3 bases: TGTGCCAGCAGGGCCAACAGGGATCAGCCCCAGCATTTT. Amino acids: CASRANRDQPQHF. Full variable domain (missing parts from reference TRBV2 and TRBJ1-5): EPEVTQTPSHQVTQMGQEVILRCVPISNHLYFYWYRQILGQKVEFLVSFYNNEISEKSEIFDDQFSVERPDGSNFTLKIRSTKLEDSAMYFCASRANRDQPQHFGDGTRLSIL.

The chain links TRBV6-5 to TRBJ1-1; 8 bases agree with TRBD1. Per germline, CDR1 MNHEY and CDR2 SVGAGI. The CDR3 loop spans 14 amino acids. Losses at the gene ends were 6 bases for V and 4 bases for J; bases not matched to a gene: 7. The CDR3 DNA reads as TGTGCCAGCAGCCCGGACAGGGTTGGCACTGAAGCTTTCTTT. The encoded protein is CASSPDRVGTEAFF.